This T cell receptor (beta chain) comes out of a study of B cell selection in AIRE deficiency. The CDR3 runs to 14 residues. Germline CDR1 reads SGHRS; CDR2 reads YFSETQ. The ends were cut back, 3 bases at V and 2 bases at J, with 10 bases in the middle. The sorted conventional CD4 T cells were gated as CD4+CD127+. Data came from immunoSEQ multiplex PCR; TCRdb stores just in-frame clones and leaves some out. The data show more than 25,000 clones, roughly 96% seen once. The clonotype was recovered from a human donor in good health. Material: CD4+CD127+ conventional T cells sorted from PBMCs. V usage is TRBV5-1 and J usage is TRBJ2-3; D may be TRBD1 (5 bases). In DNA, the CDR3 is TGCGCCAGCAGCTACCAGGGTTTCACAGATACGCAGTATTTT. Its protein product is CASSYQGFTDTQYF. The whole variable domain, filled in from reference TRBV5-1 and TRBJ2-3, reads KAGVTQTPRYLIKTRGQQVTLSCSPISGHRSVSWYQQTPGQGLQFLFEYFSETQRNKGNFPGRFSGRQFSNSRSEMNVSTLELGDSALYLCASSYQGFTDTQYFGPGTRLTVL.